This T cell receptor beta chain was profiled in a study of response to subunit inactivated influenza vaccine. TCRdb analysed the RT-PCR reads with MiXCR anew, one entry per CDR3 protein. The profile shows a few hundred thousand distinct CDR3 sequences, 13% to 15% of them singletons. CDR3 length equals 13 residues. The V gene end was trimmed by 5 bases and the J gene end by 9 bases; junction bases not matched to a gene: 6. Germline-derived CDR1 and CDR2 are LNHDA and SQIVND (reference sequence). The clonotype originates from a man between 50 and 59 years old who received an inactivated influenza vaccine. The source material was PBMCs from blood, sampled about 12 days after vaccination. This chain uses TRBV19 with TRBJ1-5; 8 nucleotides align to TRBD1. CDR3 amino acids: CASSLPGQGPQHF. The CDR3 region has the DNA TGTGCCAGTAGTCTCCCTGGACAGGGGCCCCAGCATTTT.